This is a list of T cell receptor beta chains from one sample in a study of cytomegalovirus exposure and HLA in healthy donors. Generated by immunoSEQ multiplex PCR, the TCRdb table keeps only in-frame clones and is missing some. Counted here are 130,000 to 150,000 clones, approximately 80% occurring once; the ten biggest clones make up roughly 4%. The source material was PBMCs. Receptors were obtained from a man younger than 35 in good health and CMV-seronegative. Each CDR3 is given with its conserved first and last residue. A D gene is named only where the DNA matches it firmly. A clone size is listed for some rows: how often the clone was seen (once, few, many), or a class if it is expanded.

CDR3 protein	CDR3 DNA	D gene	V gene	CDR3 length	clone size	J gene
CASGRGQGRTNEQYF	TGTGCCAGTGGGAGGGGCCAGGGACGGACCAACGAGCAGTACTTC	TRBD2	TRBV19	15	few	TRBJ2-7
CASSFNVYNEQFF	TGTGCCAGCAGTTTTAATGTATACAATGAGCAGTTCTTC	.	TRBV27	13	few	TRBJ2-1
CASSPRPTLANYGYTF	TGTGCCAGCAGTCCACGCCCGACACTAGCTAACTATGGCTACACCTTC	.	TRBV27	16	once	TRBJ1-2
CASSEASFVRTAGYTF	TGTGCCAGCAGTGAAGCCTCTTTTGTCAGGACAGCGGGCTACACCTTC	.	TRBV2	16	few	TRBJ1-2
CASVTGGGGANVLTF	TGTGCCAGCGTGACTGGGGGAGGTGGGGCCAACGTCCTGACTTTC	.	TRBV2	15	.	TRBJ2-6
CASSPGLAGVGETQYF	TGTGCCAGCAGCCCGGGACTAGCGGGGGTTGGAGAGACCCAGTACTTC	TRBD2	TRBV5-8	16	.	TRBJ2-5
CASSLRDEQYF	TGTGCCAGCAGCCTCCGGGATGAGCAGTACTTC	.	TRBV7-8	11	.	TRBJ2-7
CASSFTGGGFMDPRYNEQFF	TGTGCCAGCAGCTTCACAGGGGGCGGTTTTATGGATCCCCGTTACAATGAGCAGTTCTTC	TRBD1	TRBV13	20	.	TRBJ2-1
CASSLGAGATYEQYF	TGTGCCAGCAGCTTAGGTGCAGGGGCAACCTACGAGCAGTACTTC	.	TRBV7-8	15	.	TRBJ2-7
CASSESGGSGKNIQYF	TGTGCCAGCAGTGAATCGGGAGGGTCGGGCAAAAACATTCAGTACTTC	TRBD2	TRBV25-1	16	once	TRBJ2-4
CASSQTEAFF	TGTGCCAGCAGCCAGACAGAAGCTTTCTTT	.	TRBV11-2	10	.	TRBJ1-1
CASSYSREGEFF	TGTGCCAGCAGTTACTCTAGGGAAGGGGAGTTCTTC	.	TRBV6-6	12	.	TRBJ2-1
CASSLTQDRGSYNEQFF	TGTGCCAGCAGCTTAACGCAAGACAGGGGCTCCTACAATGAGCAGTTCTTC	TRBD1	TRBV7-6	17	.	TRBJ2-1
CASSRRDRGSSNQPQHF	TGTGCCAGTAGTAGAAGGGACAGGGGGTCGAGCAATCAGCCCCAGCATTTT	TRBD1	TRBV19	17	few	TRBJ1-5
CASSFGGLAGAYEQYF	TGTGCCAGCAGCTTCGGAGGGCTAGCCGGAGCCTACGAGCAGTACTTC	.	TRBV5-4	16	few	TRBJ2-7
CASSGHPSGGAVGYNEQFF	TGTGCCAGCAGTGGACATCCTAGCGGGGGGGCAGTAGGCTACAATGAGCAGTTCTTC	TRBD2	TRBV6-1	19	.	TRBJ2-1
CASSEQGTRYEQYF	TGTGCCAGCAGCGAACAGGGTACTAGGTACGAGCAGTACTTC	.	TRBV6-5	14	.	TRBJ2-7
CASSYRLQNTEAFF	TGTGCCAGCAGTTACCGACTGCAGAACACTGAAGCTTTCTTT	.	TRBV6-6	14	.	TRBJ1-1
CASSAGLAGTDTQYF	TGTGCCAGCAGTGCGGGACTAGCGGGGACAGATACGCAGTATTTT	TRBD2	TRBV2	15	.	TRBJ2-3
CASSPRQGTYEQYF	TGTGCCAGCTCACCGCGACAGGGGACCTACGAGCAGTACTTC	TRBD1	TRBV18	14	few	TRBJ2-7
CASSNRDFTYNEQFF	TGCGCCAGCAGCAACCGGGACTTTACCTACAATGAGCAGTTCTTC	.	TRBV5-1	15	.	TRBJ2-1
CASSLPNNEQFF	TGTGCCAGCAGCTTACCCAACAATGAGCAGTTCTTC	.	TRBV13	12	.	TRBJ2-1
CASSLTPRTGSLHF	TGTGCCAGCAGCTTAACGCCCCGAACGGGGTCCCTCCACTTT	.	TRBV7-8	14	.	TRBJ1-6
CASSGRSSTYEQYF	TGTGCCAGCAGTGGCAGGTCCAGCACCTACGAGCAGTACTTC	.	TRBV28	14	.	TRBJ2-7
CASSDPGQGAQNQPQHF	TGTGCCAGCAGTGACCCTGGACAGGGGGCACAGAATCAGCCCCAGCATTTT	TRBD1	TRBV6-1	17	once	TRBJ1-5
CASSQYRGGTGELFF	TGCGCCAGCAGCCAATACAGGGGGGGCACCGGGGAGCTGTTTTTT	.	TRBV4-1	15	.	TRBJ2-2
CASSSTGTAYEQYF	TGTGCCAGTAGTTCCACCGGGACAGCCTACGAGCAGTACTTC	TRBD1	TRBV19	14	.	TRBJ2-7
CASRRDRGLGQPQHF	TGTGCCAGCAGGAGAGACAGGGGGCTCGGACAGCCCCAGCATTTT	TRBD1	TRBV6-5	15	.	TRBJ1-5
CASSVDLGELFF	TGTGCCAGCAGCGTAGATCTAGGGGAGCTGTTTTTT	.	TRBV9	12	.	TRBJ2-2
CASSYDRGNEQFF	TGTGCCAGCAGTTACGACAGGGGAAATGAGCAGTTCTTC	TRBD1	TRBV6-5	13	.	TRBJ2-1
CASAGGGTDTQYF	TGTGCCAGCGCGGGGGGGGGCACAGATACGCAGTATTTT	TRBD2	TRBV11-2	13	few	TRBJ2-3
CASSVRVDTEAFF	TGTGCCAGCAGCGTCAGGGTAGACACTGAAGCTTTCTTT	.	TRBV9	13	.	TRBJ1-1
CASSLTGFGYTF	TGTGCCAGCAGCTTAACCGGGTTTGGCTACACCTTC	.	TRBV11-2	12	.	TRBJ1-2
CATSRLAGYEQYF	TGTGCCACCAGCAGGTTAGCGGGCTACGAGCAGTACTTC	TRBD2	TRBV15	13	few	TRBJ2-7
CASSLGGESPLHF	TGTGCCAGCAGCTTAGGGGGGGAATCACCCCTCCACTTT	.	TRBV7-9	13	.	TRBJ1-6
CASSPGIPPYEQYF	TGTGCCAGCAGTCCCGGGATTCCACCCTACGAGCAGTACTTC	.	TRBV2	14	.	TRBJ2-7
CASSADSSYEQYF	TGTGCCAGTAGTGCGGACAGTTCCTACGAGCAGTACTTC	.	TRBV19	13	.	TRBJ2-7
CASSLSEEYSEAFF	TGTGCCAGCAGCTTAAGTGAGGAGTATTCTGAAGCTTTCTTT	.	TRBV7-3	14	.	TRBJ1-1
CASTWRTGVGYTDTQYF	TGTGCCAGCACCTGGCGGACAGGGGTGGGGTACACAGATACGCAGTATTTT	TRBD1	TRBV11-2	17	.	TRBJ2-3
CAWSSGTGDEKLFF	TGTGCCTGGAGTTCCGGGACAGGCGATGAAAAACTGTTTTTT	TRBD1	TRBV30	14	.	TRBJ1-4
CASSSGLAGAGELFF	TGTGCCAGCAGCTCCGGACTAGCGGGAGCTGGGGAGCTGTTTTTT	TRBD2	TRBV7-9	15	.	TRBJ2-2
CASSFAGFPDTQYF	TGTGCCAGCAGCTTCGCCGGGTTCCCAGATACGCAGTATTTT	.	TRBV11-1	14	.	TRBJ2-3
CASNTRRFGGRNLGDEQFF	TGTGCCAGCAACACCAGGAGATTCGGGGGGCGAAATCTAGGCGATGAGCAGTTCTTC	.	TRBV13	19	.	TRBJ2-1
CASSLTGNNEQYF	TGTGCCAGCAGTTTAACAGGGAACAACGAGCAGTACTTC	.	TRBV28	13	.	TRBJ2-7
CASSEHGTSGSNEQFF	TGTGCCAGCAGTGAACATGGGACTAGCGGCAGCAATGAGCAGTTCTTC	TRBD2	TRBV6-1	16	.	TRBJ2-1
CASSSGRGFPEAFF	TGTGCCAGCAGCTCCGGTAGAGGGTTCCCTGAAGCTTTCTTT	.	TRBV7-9	14	.	TRBJ1-1
CASSGQGAQRGYTF	TGTGCCAGCAGCGGACAGGGGGCGCAGCGAGGCTACACCTTC	TRBD1	TRBV7-9	14	.	TRBJ1-2
CSVEDLQGQGYGYTF	TGCAGCGTTGAAGATCTTCAGGGGCAGGGCTATGGCTACACCTTC	.	TRBV29-1	15	few	TRBJ1-2
CASSPSRTGRAFF	TGTGCCAGCAGTCCCTCTCGGACGGGGAGGGCTTTCTTT	.	TRBV27	13	.	TRBJ1-1
CASSYRRGHGAFF	TGTGCCAGCAGTTACCGCAGGGGTCACGGAGCTTTCTTT	.	TRBV6-5	13	few	TRBJ1-1